Given below is one TCR beta chain in context. Its specificity is not known. TCRdb's table, derived via immunoSEQ multiplex PCR, lists solely in-frame clones and lacks some. In the table there are 95,000 or so clones, about nine tenths of which are singletons. The sample belongs to a study of graft-versus-host responses after intestinal transplantation. Broader study findings: After transplant, early declines in HvG clones were associated with peak levels of circulating GvH clones.

Deletions cut 6 bases from V and 0 bases from J, with 12 bases between. Germline assignment: CDR1 ENHRY and CDR2 SYGVKD. The CDR3 loop spans 16 amino acids. The rearrangement uses TRBV10-3 and TRBJ1-6; D might be TRBD1 (5 bases). The receptor comes from a human patient who received an intestinal transplant, so some T cells may come from the graft donor. Source: PBMCs, taken roughly 68 weeks after intestinal transplant. The CDR3 DNA sequence: TGTGCCATCAGGGCGACAGTTAGCTCCTATAATTCACCCCTCCACTTT. This gives the protein CAIRATVSSYNSPLHF.